This T cell receptor beta chain was recorded in a study of CD8+CD57+ T cells in acquired aplastic anemia. Study-wide results and limits: About 27 CD8+ CDR3 sequences were shared between patients and controls.

Investigators profiled TCR beta VDJ and CDR3 from genomic DNA template. MiXCR, applied by TCRdb to the reads, yields one record per CDR3 protein. The data contain under 200,000 distinct CDR3 sequences, around half of them singletons. Flow cytometry had shown expanded CD8+CD57+ cells in the patients chosen for sequencing. Blood sampling was performed on the patients, and none of them had received therapy by then. This clonotype was detected a few times. Its target is unknown. Germline V gene lookup returns CDR1 MNHNY and CDR2 SVGAGI (reference sequence). This CDR3 is 16 amino acids long. The germline V and J ends were trimmed by 2 bases and 5 bases, with 15 bases remaining between them.

Input material: sorted CD4+, CD8+, or CD8+CD57+ T cells (not recorded which) from PBMCs. The chain combines TRBV6-6 with TRBJ1-4; D is perhaps TRBD1 (5 bases). This TCR came from a human donor with aplastic anemia. The CDR3 DNA is TGTGCCAGCAGTTACCCCCGCGGGGGAGGGAATGAAAAACTGTTTTTT. Its protein product is CASSYPRGGGNEKLFF.